What follows are 29 T cell receptor beta chains derived from one specimen sequenced in a study of blood T cell repertoires in COVID-19. Measured with immunoSEQ multiplex PCR; TCRdb has only the in-frame clones, and not every one. The top ten hold 6.5% to 9% of the sample, which has some 230,000 clones, about 83% seen once. Sequencing was performed on peripheral blood. The receptors were gathered from a woman aged 45-60 years with acute or convalescent COVID-19.

The chain carries TRBV30 and TRBJ2-1, with TRBD2 as a possible D gene (6 bases). The CDR3 runs to 15 residues. Between the trimmed V and J ends, which lost 4 bases and 4 bases, there was a span of 17 bases. Germline V gene lookup returns CDR1 GTSNPN and CDR2 SVGIG (reference sequence). CDR3 nucleotide sequence: TGTGCCTGGACCGAATTTGCTAGCGAATACAATGAGCAGTTCTTC. Its translation: CAWTEFASEYNEQFF.

The chain has TRBV11-1 and TRBJ2-6, with 8 bases lining up with TRBD1. This CDR3 comprises 17 residues. V trimming: 0 bases; J trimming: 0 bases; junction bases outside the gene matches: 1. Germline lookup yields CDR1 SGHAT and CDR2 FQDESV (reference sequence). CDR3 nucleotides: TGTGCCAGCAGCTTAGCGGGACAGGTCTCTGGGGCCAACGTCCTGACTTTC. This codes for CASSLAGQVSGANVLTF.

The CDR3 DNA reads as TGTGCCAGCAGTGAAGGCGCGGCCAGTCAGCCCCAGCATTTT. This sequence encodes CASSEGAASQPQHF. The V and J genes are TRBV2 and TRBJ1-5; D not resolved. The CDR3 covers 14 residues. V was pared by 1 base and J by 6 bases, with 10 bases between. CDR1 and CDR2 (germline): SNHLY, FYNNEI.

The gene calls are TRBV28 and TRBJ1-2; 8 nucleotides agree with TRBD1. The CDR3 has 11 residues. CDR1 and CDR2 from the germline V gene are MDHEN and SYDVKM. Trimming cost V 10 bases and J 6 bases; bases outside gene matches: 4. The CDR3 sequence: CATTGADGYTF. In nucleotides, the CDR3 is TGTGCCACGACAGGGGCTGATGGCTACACCTTC.

The chain employs TRBV28 and TRBJ1-5, with 9 positions matching TRBD1. The CDR3 is 13 residues long. With 5 bases clipped from V and 5 bases from J, the junction kept 1 base outside the gene matches. CDR1 and CDR2 from the germline V gene are MDHEN and SYDVKM. The CDR3 DNA is TGTGCCAGCAGTACAGGGGGCTATCAGCCCCAGCATTTT. This encodes CASSTGGYQPQHF.

This rearrangement joins TRBV11-3 to TRBJ2-1, with D possibly TRBD1 on 6 matching bases. Trimming pared 5 bases from V and 9 bases from J, leaving 17 bases between. This CDR3 is 14 amino acids long. Germline CDR1 is SGHNT and CDR2 is YENEEA. CDR3 loop: CASSQDRLGSEQFF. Here the CDR3 DNA reads TGTGCCAGCAGCCAAGACAGGTTGGGTAGTGAGCAGTTCTTC.

The chain employs TRBV3-1 (or the pseudogene TRBV3-2) and TRBJ2-3, with a possible D match to TRBD1 (5 bases). Germline V gives CDR1 LGHDT, CDR2 YNNKEL (reference sequence). The germline V and J ends were trimmed by 4 bases and 4 bases, with 18 bases remaining between them. The CDR3 is 16 amino acids. As DNA, the CDR3 is TGTGCCAGCAGCCCATCGCTAGGGGCCCCCTCAGATACGCAGTATTTT. Translating gives CASSPSLGAPSDTQYF.

The chain employs TRBV2 and TRBJ2-7, with 7 bases matching TRBD1. The V gene's germline CDR1 is SNHLY and CDR2 FYNNEI. The CDR3 loop spans 13 amino acids. The J segment lost 2 bases and the V segment lost 8 bases, leaving 6 bases of the junction unmatched. The CDR3 protein is CASRDSAPYEQYF. The CDR3 DNA follows: TGTGCCAGCCGGGACAGCGCTCCCTACGAGCAGTACTTC. The complete variable domain, with remaining parts taken from reference TRBV2 and TRBJ2-7, reads EPEVTQTPSHQVTQMGQEVILRCVPISNHLYFYWYRQILGQKVEFLVSFYNNEISEKSEIFDDQFSVERPDGSNFTLKIRSTKLEDSAMYFCASRDSAPYEQYFGPGTRLTVT.

This rearrangement joins TRBV30 to TRBJ1-6; TRBD1 agrees at 8 bases. Germline CDR1 reads GTSNPN; CDR2 reads SVGIG (reference sequence). The J segment lost 13 bases and the V segment lost 3 bases, leaving 8 bases of the junction unmatched. CDR3 length: 13 amino acids. The CDR3 bases are TGTGCCTGGAGCTCCGGACAGGGTCGTCCCCTCCACTTT. It translates to CAWSSGQGRPLHF.

This rearrangement joins TRBV5-4 to TRBJ1-3; 11 nucleotides agree with TRBD1. Germline V lookup: CDR1 SGHNT, CDR2 YYREEE (reference sequence). The ends lost 4 bases at V and 4 bases at J; junction bases unmatched: 7. This CDR3 contains 16 residues. The CDR3 nucleotides read TGTGCCAGCAGCCCCGGACAGGGGGCGGGAGGAAACACCATATATTTT. Translating gives CASSPGQGAGGNTIYF.

The chain employs TRBV10-1 and TRBJ2-7, with D possibly TRBD1 on 6 matching bases. The CDR3 totals 15 residues. Between the trimmed V and J ends, which lost 6 bases and 2 bases, there was a span of 17 bases. Germline CDR1 WNHNN, CDR2 SYGVQD (reference sequence). In DNA form, the CDR3 reads TGCGCCAGCAGCGAGGGGACAAACGCGGCCTACGAGCAGTACTTC. This sequence encodes CASSEGTNAAYEQYF.

The rearrangement joins TRBV21-1 to TRBJ2-3; the DNA was not compared with TRBD2, the D call given in the table. TRBV21-1 is termed a pseudogene. This CDR3 contains 16 residues. The CDR3 bases are TGTGCCAGACGGACTACCCCCGGGGGACCCACAGATACGCAGTATTTT. Translating gives CARRTTPGGPTDTQYF.

The chain uses TRBV7-6 and TRBJ2-2; the match to TRBD1 covers 7 bases. V shed 0 bases and J 0 bases; nucleotides not matched to a gene: 1. The CDR3 length is 16 residues. Germline lookup yields CDR1 SGHVS and CDR2 FNYEAQ. CDR3 nucleotides: TGTGCCAGCAGCTTAGCCGGGACAGCGAACACCGGGGAGCTGTTTTTT. This gives the protein CASSLAGTANTGELFF. Supplemented by reference TRBV7-6 and TRBJ2-2, the full variable domain reads GAGVSQSPRYKVTKRGQDVALRCDPISGHVSLYWYRQALGQGPEFLTYFNYEAQQDKSGLPNDRFSAERPEGSISTLTIQRTEQRDSAMYRCASSLAGTANTGELFFGEGSRLTVL.

The chain has TRBV7-6 and TRBJ1-1, with TRBD1 as a possible D gene (6 bases). Germline V CDR1 and CDR2: SGHVS, FNYEAQ. The CDR3 sequence is 12 residues long. Deletions cut 1 base from V and 7 bases from J, with 7 bases between. CDR3 loop: CASSLVTGEAFF. The DNA of the CDR3 is TGTGCCAGCAGCTTAGTGACAGGTGAAGCTTTCTTT.

The gene calls are TRBV18 and TRBJ2-2; TRBD2 matches 9 bases. The V gene end was trimmed by 3 bases and the J gene end by 1 base; junction bases not matched to a gene: 6. The CDR3 length is 17 residues. Per the germline V gene, CDR1 is KGHSH and CDR2 is LQKENI. CDR3 nucleotide sequence: TGTGCCAGCTCACCCACCCTAGCGGGGAAGAACACCGGGGAGCTGTTTTTT. This gives the protein CASSPTLAGKNTGELFF.

The chain links TRBV3-1 (or the pseudogene TRBV3-2) to TRBJ1-4; 7 bases match TRBD1. The V segment lost 2 bases and the J segment 8 bases; nucleotides outside the gene matches: 20. The CDR3 runs to 19 residues. In germline, CDR1 is LGHDT, CDR2 YNNKEL (reference sequence). CDR3 sequence (DNA): TGTGCCAGCAGCCAACTCCGCGCGAGGGGGCGATCGGAGAAAGAAAAACTGTTTTTT. This gives the protein CASSQLRARGRSEKEKLFF.

This chain uses TRBV4-3 with TRBJ1-2; no clear D. Looked up from germline, CDR1 is LGHNA and CDR2 is YSLEER. The V and J ends lost 0 bases and 7 bases respectively, with 9 bases between them. CDR3 length: 13 amino acids. The CDR3 sequence: CASSQDLASGYTF. Written as DNA, the CDR3 is TGCGCCAGCAGCCAAGATCTGGCTTCTGGCTACACCTTC.

The V gene is TRBV28, the J gene TRBJ2-7; 7 bases map to TRBD1. This CDR3 has 17 residues. V was pared by 3 bases and J by 2 bases, with 13 bases of the junction left unmatched. Germline loops: CDR1 MDHEN, CDR2 SYDVKM. The CDR3 here is CASSFPTRQGTTYEQYF. The CDR3 DNA sequence: TGTGCCAGCAGTTTCCCAACGAGACAGGGTACAACCTACGAGCAGTACTTC.

The chain uses TRBV19 and TRBJ2-2; 9 bases agree with TRBD2. Germline CDR1 LNHDA, CDR2 SQIVND (reference sequence). The ends lost 1 base at V and 6 bases at J; junction bases unmatched: 3. The CDR3 sequence is 15 residues long. The CDR3 nucleotides are TGTGCCAGTAGTATAGTACTAGCGGGCCCCGGGGAGCTGTTTTTT. This sequence encodes CASSIVLAGPGELFF. The full variable domain, in which reference TRBV19 and TRBJ2-2 provide the parts outside the CDR3, is DGGITQSPKYLFRKEGQNVTLSCEQNLNHDAMYWYRQDPGQGLRLIYYSQIVNDFQKGDIAEGYSVSREKKESFPLTVTSAQKNPTAFYLCASSIVLAGPGELFFGEGSRLTVL.

V and J are TRBV18 and TRBJ2-6; D ambiguous. V lost 3 bases and J 0 bases, leaving 12 bases between the germline ends. This CDR3 region has 17 residues. Germline V gene lookup returns CDR1 KGHSH and CDR2 LQKENI. The CDR3 coding sequence is TGTGCCAGCTCACCTGAGATTGCTAGCTCTGGGGCCAACGTCCTGACTTTC. Its protein is CASSPEIASSGANVLTF.

The chain couples TRBV7-8 to TRBJ1-3; unclear D gene. V lost 1 base and J 6 bases, leaving 22 bases between the germline ends. Germline assignment: CDR1 SGHVS and CDR2 FQNEAQ. This CDR3 spans 18 amino acids. The CDR3: CASSLVGRPGLYENTIYF. CDR3 DNA sequence: TGTGCCAGCAGCTTAGTCGGCAGACCGGGGTTATATGAAAACACCATATATTTT.

V is TRBV7-8 and J is TRBJ1-1, with D hard to call. CDR1 SGHVS and CDR2 FQNEAQ come from the germline V gene. The CDR3 has 15 amino acids. V was shortened by 5 bases and J by 0 bases, with 13 bases between the two germline ends. CDR3 in amino acids: CASSLYIALNTEAFF. CDR3 nucleotide sequence: TGTGCCAGCAGCCTGTATATCGCGTTGAACACTGAAGCTTTCTTT.

The chain employs TRBV7-2 and TRBJ1-1, with no clear D. V was trimmed by 1 base and J by 6 bases, leaving 12 bases between them. The CDR3 length is 14 residues. Germline CDR1 SGHTA, CDR2 FQGNSA. CDR3 in amino acids: CASSLGAGAAEAFF. In DNA, the CDR3 is TGTGCCAGCAGCTTAGGAGCAGGAGCGGCTGAAGCTTTCTTT.

This clone was observed a single time. The gene calls are TRBV3-1 (or the pseudogene TRBV3-2) and TRBJ1-4; D is perhaps TRBD1 (5 bases). Germline-derived CDR1 and CDR2 are LGHDT and YNNKEL (reference sequence). V dropped 1 base and J dropped 3 bases, with 12 bases sitting between them. CDR3 size: 16 residues. CDR3: CASSQAIRGANEKLFF. The CDR3 DNA is TGTGCCAGCAGCCAAGCGATCCGGGGGGCTAATGAAAAACTGTTTTTT.

This clone came up a few times. This chain connects TRBV24-1 to TRBJ2-5, with D possibly TRBD1 on 6 matching bases. V lost 10 bases and J lost 4, with 15 bases in between. The germline V gene has CDR1 KGHDR and CDR2 SFDVKD. The CDR3 is 13 residues long. CDR3 sequence: CATGSTGLETQYF. In nucleotides, the CDR3 is TGTGCCACTGGAAGCACAGGGCTAGAGACCCAGTACTTC.

V gene TRBV3-1 (or the pseudogene TRBV3-2) combines with J gene TRBJ2-7, with 7 bases aligning to TRBD2. The CDR3 covers 14 residues. After removal of 4 bases from V and 0 bases from J, the junction contained 3 bases not matched to a gene. CDR1 is LGHDT and CDR2 is YNNKEL in the germline V gene (reference sequence). The CDR3 sequence: CASSPGGSSYEQYF. CDR3 coding DNA: TGTGCCAGCAGCCCGGGAGGCAGCTCCTACGAGCAGTACTTC.

The V and J genes are TRBV10-3 and TRBJ2-7, with 9 bases matching TRBD1. The length of the CDR3 is 14 residues. The trim removed 9 bases at V and 7 bases at J, leaving 13 bases unmatched. Germline CDR1 is ENHRY and CDR2 is SYGVKD. CDR3 sequence reads: CAIADTGQGQEQYF. The CDR3 bases are TGTGCCATAGCGGATACGGGACAGGGTCAAGAGCAGTACTTC.

This chain links TRBV11-2 with TRBJ1-1, with D perhaps TRBD1 (6 bases). The CDR3 covers 15 residues. Germline-derived CDR1 and CDR2 are SGHAT and FQNNGV. Trimming took off 3 bases at V and 4 bases at J, with 15 bases between the two ends. DNA for the CDR3: TGTGCCAGCAGCTTTACAGGGATAGAGACCACTGAAGCTTTCTTT. Its protein product is CASSFTGIETTEAFF.

This chain connects TRBV28 to TRBJ1-5, with 7 positions matching TRBD1. Losses at the gene ends were 5 bases for V and 7 bases for J; bases not matched to a gene: 8. Germline V CDR1 and CDR2: MDHEN, SYDVKM. This CDR3 has 14 amino acids. The DNA for the CDR3 is TGTGCCAGCAGTGGAACAGGGGCTCGGCAGCCCCAGCATTTT. Its protein product is CASSGTGARQPQHF.